This T cell receptor beta chain was recovered during a study of T cells in women clearing cervical HPV infection. The method was immunoSEQ multiplex PCR; TCRdb's version includes in-frame clones alone and lacks a portion of them. Its clone listing holds around 39,000 clones. Concerning this clone itself: Its antigen is still unknown. The read ends 3 residues early relative to the CDR3; the germline J gene fills the gap.

Study-wide results and limits: Cases carried less TRBV6-7 than controls: roughly 0.11% versus 0.16%. Timing of associations relative to infection is unclear; T-cell subsets were not isolated. CIN3+ cases had significantly higher TCR repertoire richness than controls, but evenness did not differ.

The CDR3 covers 14 residues. Germline values: CDR1 SEHNR, CDR2 FQNEAQ (reference sequence). The ends lost 9 bases at V and 7 bases at J; junction bases unmatched: 5. The sequenced material came from blood buffy coat. The gene calls are TRBV7-9 and TRBJ2-1; 14 positions agree with TRBD2. The receptor was derived from a woman aged 18-69 years with a cervical HPV16 infection that either progressed to CIN3+ or cleared (not recorded which). The covered CDR3 bases are TGTGCCAGTGAAGGGACTAGCGGGAGTAATGAG. Amino acids: CASEGTSGSNE. The whole CDR3 region reads CASEGTSGSNEQFF.